This TCR beta chain was profiled in a study of immune cell composition in non-small cell lung cancer. Across the whole study: Most cases were lung adenocarcinoma or squamous cell carcinoma. Findings and caveats of the study: Tumour TCR-beta clonality showed no significant link to smoking pack-years.

This clone has more than one count but fewer than ten. Its specificity is unknown. Normal lung was sampled as far from the tumour as possible, at least 3 cm. Profiling relied on immunoSEQ multiplex PCR, and the TCRdb table lists in-frame clones only, not all of them. The repertoire includes under 3,500 clones, 70% to 80% of them detected once, and around 17% sits in the top ten. V was clipped by 5 bases and J by 3 bases, with 17 bases between them. The germline V gene has CDR1 SGHDN and CDR2 FVKESK. The CDR3 is made up of 15 amino acids. The V and J genes are TRBV14 and TRBJ2-7, with TRBD2 as a possible D gene (5 bases). Sequencing was carried out using non-adjacent lung tissue. This sequence was found in a human donor with non-small cell lung cancer. CDR3 protein: CASSSFGSAGYEQYF. Written as DNA, the CDR3 is TGTGCCAGCAGCTCCTTTGGGTCCGCGGGCTACGAGCAGTACTTC.